Following are 24 T cell receptor beta chains from one sample sequenced in a study of cytomegalovirus exposure and HLA in healthy donors. In the PCR, 60 Vbeta and 13 Jbeta primers were used. Clones were sequenced by immunoSEQ multiplex PCR, and TCRdb holds only the in-frame ones, with some missing. The sample holds 90,000 to 120,000 clones; 10% are singletons and the top ten take over 4.5%. The sequenced sample was PBMCs. All receptors come from a middle-aged man in good health and CMV-seropositive.

This clone was seen a handful of times. The chain recombines TRBV6-5 with TRBJ1-5; 8 bases are shared with TRBD1. J lost 7 bases, V lost 3 bases, and 5 bases had no gene match. The CDR3 runs to 14 residues. CDR1 is MNHEY and CDR2 is SVGAGI in the germline V gene. The CDR3, as DNA: TGTGCCAGCAGTTATGCGACAGGGGTACAGCCCCAGCATTTT. Its translation is CASSYATGVQPQHF.

This chain joins TRBV7-9 and TRBJ1-1, with TRBD1 as a possible D gene (5 bases). This CDR3 has 14 residues. V was cut by 8 bases and J by 1 base, with 14 bases left in between. Per germline, CDR1 SEHNR and CDR2 FQNEAQ (reference sequence). The CDR3 nucleotides read TGTGCCAGCGGAGTCGAGCAGGGGAACACTGAAGCTTTCTTT. This encodes CASGVEQGNTEAFF.

DNA for the CDR3: TGTGCCAGCAGCCAGATGAGGGACCAGTACTTC. It encodes CASSQMRDQYF. The chain is built from TRBV7-2 and TRBJ2-5; possible D gene TRBD2, 5 bases. Trimming took 5 bases from V and 10 from J, leaving 11 bases between them. The CDR3 runs to 11 residues. In germline, CDR1 is SGHTA, CDR2 FQGNSA.

This clone was counted a few times. The gene calls are TRBV9 and TRBJ2-1, with 12 bases aligning to TRBD2. There are 16 residues in the CDR3. In germline, CDR1 is SGDLS, CDR2 YYNGEE. With V trimmed by 6 bases and J by 7 bases, 11 bases remained unmatched. In DNA form, the CDR3 reads TGTGCCAGCACCCTAGAGATCACTAGCGGGAGGAATGAGCAGTTCTTC. Protein product: CASTLEITSGRNEQFF.

This clone has a single count. The V and J genes are TRBV7-9 and TRBJ2-3; 10 nucleotides align to TRBD2. The CDR3 is 16 residues long. V trimming: 2 bases; J trimming: 2 bases; junction bases outside the gene matches: 4. Germline assignment: CDR1 SEHNR and CDR2 FQNEAQ (reference sequence). The CDR3 here is CASSLRTSGITDTQYF. In DNA, the CDR3 is TGTGCCAGCAGCTTAAGAACTAGCGGGATCACAGATACGCAGTATTTT.

The CDR3 nucleotides read TGTGCCAGCAGTGGGGCCGGGACAGGTTTTTCCTACGAGCAGTACTTC. Encoded protein: CASSGAGTGFSYEQYF. The chain is built from TRBV25-1 and TRBJ2-7, with TRBD1 matching 8 bases. V was pared by 4 bases and J by 1 base, with 9 bases of the junction left unmatched. Germline V gene lookup returns CDR1 MGHDK and CDR2 SYGVNS. The CDR3 length is 16 residues.

The CDR3 reads CASSFGGFAGVYDTQYF. Here the CDR3 DNA reads TGTGCCAGCAGCTTTGGGGGATTCGCGGGAGTTTACGATACGCAGTATTTT. The chain uses TRBV5-6 and TRBJ2-3; 7 bases align to TRBD2. Unmatched junction bases numbered 15, after V lost 2 bases and J lost 6 bases. The germline gives CDR1 SGHDT, CDR2 YYEEEE. The CDR3 extends over 17 amino acids.

The rearrangement uses TRBV28 and TRBJ1-4; D not resolved. Trimming removed 10 bases at V and 8 bases at J, with 14 bases between. Per the germline V gene, CDR1 is MDHEN and CDR2 is SYDVKM. This CDR3 region has 12 residues. The DNA of the CDR3 is TGTGCCACTCGACCGGCGGGAGAAAAACTGTTTTTT. It translates to CATRPAGEKLFF.

In its sample, this clone was seen a few times. The V and J genes are TRBV4-3 and TRBJ2-7; 12 nucleotides align to TRBD2. The CDR3 totals 15 residues. In germline, CDR1 is LGHNA, CDR2 YSLEER. Germline trimming cut 5 bases from V and 4 bases from J; bases unmatched to any gene: 6. The CDR3 here is CASSRLAGEGYEQYF. As DNA, the CDR3 is TGCGCCAGCAGCAGACTAGCGGGAGAGGGTTACGAGCAGTACTTC.

In its sample, this clone was seen a few times. The chain has TRBV29-1 and TRBJ2-1, with 8 bases fitting TRBD1. Germline CDR1 reads SQVTM; CDR2 reads ANQGSEA. V was pared by 0 bases and J by 1 base, with 11 bases of the junction left unmatched. The CDR3 covers 18 residues. This CDR3 is CSVEDHRGDGKSYNEQFF. The CDR3 DNA reads TGCAGCGTTGAAGACCACAGGGGGGATGGAAAGTCCTACAATGAGCAGTTCTTC.

This clone was recorded a few times. The CDR3, as DNA: TGCAGCGTTGAGTCAGGACAGTTTGAAGGCTACACCTTC. Encoded protein: CSVESGQFEGYTF. This chain connects TRBV29-1 to TRBJ1-2; TRBD1 is a possible D gene (6 bases). Trimming removed 3 bases from V and 8 bases from J, with 16 bases in between. CDR3 length: 13 amino acids. Germline-derived CDR1 and CDR2 are SQVTM and ANQGSEA.

This clone was detected only a few times. This chain uses TRBV2 with TRBJ2-6; D is perhaps TRBD1 (5 bases). The CDR3 extends over 18 amino acids. Germline values: CDR1 SNHLY, CDR2 FYNNEI. V shed 7 bases and J shed 1 base, with 20 bases lying between them. The CDR3 reads CASNRFRDSRSGANVLTF. The DNA for the CDR3 is TGTGCCAGCAACAGATTCAGGGATTCGCGGTCTGGGGCCAACGTCCTGACTTTC.

This rearrangement joins TRBV27 to TRBJ2-6; D remains ambiguous. Looked up from germline, CDR1 is MNHEY and CDR2 is SMNVEV (reference sequence). The V gene lost 4 bases and the J gene lost 2 bases, with 3 bases spanning the gap. The CDR3 is 13 amino acids. The CDR3 DNA sequence: TGTGCCAGCAGTTCTACTGGGGCCAACGTCCTGACTTTC. It specifies CASSSTGANVLTF.

The chain employs TRBV27 and TRBJ1-4; TRBD1 is a possible D gene (5 bases). This CDR3 comprises 14 residues. Per germline, CDR1 MNHEY and CDR2 SMNVEV (reference sequence). Between the trimmed V and J ends, which lost 8 bases and 3 bases, there was a span of 13 bases. CDR3 in amino acids: CASGLQGSNEKLFF. The CDR3 region has the DNA TGTGCCAGCGGTCTTCAGGGCTCTAATGAAAAACTGTTTTTT.

This clone turned up a few times. The CDR3 region is CASSLDPGTFYEQYF. The DNA of the CDR3 is TGTGCCAGCAGCTTGGATCCGGGTACGTTCTACGAGCAGTACTTC. The chain employs TRBV5-6 and TRBJ2-7; D gene unclear. V gave up 0 bases and J gave up 3 bases, with 13 bases separating them. Germline V gene sequence: CDR1 SGHDT, CDR2 YYEEEE. The CDR3 loop spans 15 amino acids.

This clone came up a few times. The rearrangement uses TRBV5-4 and TRBJ2-7; D possibly corresponds to TRBD2 (6 bases). The CDR3 is 13 residues long. V shed 4 bases and J shed 11 bases, with 19 bases lying between them. The V gene's germline CDR1 is SGHNT and CDR2 YYREEE (reference sequence). The DNA of the CDR3 is TGTGCCAGCAGCCCGCGGACCTCGGGAGAAGAGTACTTC. Its protein is CASSPRTSGEEYF.

The genes are TRBV6-1 and TRBJ2-7; 8 positions match TRBD2. The CDR3 runs 15 residues. Germline V gives CDR1 MNHNS, CDR2 SASEGT. V dropped 1 base and J dropped 5; count of bases not matched to a gene: 7. CDR3 protein: CASSEGGGRYHEQYF. The CDR3 coding sequence is TGTGCCAGCAGTGAAGGCGGCGGGAGGTACCACGAGCAGTACTTC.

This clone was picked up a small number of times. The chain employs TRBV7-2 and TRBJ1-5, with 9 bases fitting TRBD1. Trimming removed 2 bases from V and 4 bases from J; junction bases left unmatched: 6. The germline CDR1 and CDR2 sequences are SGHTA and FQGNSA. There are 16 residues in the CDR3. The CDR3 nucleotides are TGTGCCAGCAGCTTAATGCAGGGACAGGGTAATCAGCCCCAGCATTTT. It specifies CASSLMQGQGNQPQHF.

In this sample, this clone turned up a few times. The chain combines TRBV7-9 with TRBJ2-1; possibly TRBD2 for D (6 bases). The V end lost 3 bases, the J end lost 3 bases, and 9 bases lay between the germline ends. Per germline, CDR1 SEHNR and CDR2 FQNEAQ (reference sequence). The CDR3 has 14 amino acids. This CDR3 is CASSFGGNYNEQFF. In DNA, the CDR3 is TGTGCCAGCAGCTTTGGGGGGAACTACAATGAGCAGTTCTTC.

This clone was seen a handful of times. This chain connects TRBV28 to TRBJ1-5; 9 bases are shared with TRBD1. CDR3 size: 15 residues. V dropped 3 bases and J dropped 2; count of bases not matched to a gene: 2. Germline CDR1 is MDHEN and CDR2 is SYDVKM. The CDR3 DNA follows: TGTGCCAGCAGTTTCCGGACAGGGGGCAATCAGCCCCAGCATTTT. Protein: CASSFRTGGNQPQHF.

J is TRBJ2-5 and V is TRBV9; tentative D call: TRBD2 (6 bases). Between the trimmed V and J ends, which lost 3 bases and 1 base, there was a span of 10 bases. Germline V gene lookup returns CDR1 SGDLS and CDR2 YYNGEE. CDR3 length equals 14 residues. The CDR3 coding sequence is TGTGCCAGCAGCGAAAGCGGGTTCCAAGAGACCCAGTACTTC. Protein sequence: CASSESGFQETQYF.

The CDR3 loop reads CASSSREAELFF. CDR3 nucleotides: TGTGCCAGCAGCTCCAGGGAGGCGGAGCTGTTTTTT. The chain recombines TRBV5-4 with TRBJ2-2, with TRBD2 as a possible D gene (6 bases). The V end was cut by 3 bases, the J end by 10 bases, with 10 bases between. Per germline, CDR1 SGHNT and CDR2 YYREEE (reference sequence). There are 12 residues in the CDR3. Using reference TRBV5-4 and TRBJ2-2 for the parts outside the CDR3, the full variable domain is ETGVTQSPTHLIKTRGQQVTLRCSSQSGHNTVSWYQQALGQGPQFIFQYYREEENGRGNFPPRFSGLQFPNYSSELNVNALELDDSALYLCASSSREAELFFGEGSRLTVL.

This clone was observed a few times. This rearrangement joins TRBV2 to TRBJ2-1, with D tentatively TRBD2 (6 bases). The CDR3 is made up of 15 amino acids. V was pared by 5 bases and J by 2 bases, with 13 bases between. Germline values: CDR1 SNHLY, CDR2 FYNNEI. CDR3 sequence: CASSLSGSTYNEQFF. DNA for the CDR3: TGTGCCAGCAGTCTTTCCGGGAGCACCTACAATGAGCAGTTCTTC.

The V and J genes are TRBV7-3 and TRBJ2-5; possible D gene TRBD1, 5 bases. The germline gives CDR1 SGHTA, CDR2 FQGTGA. There are 14 residues in the CDR3. V lost 1 base, J lost 4 bases, and 10 bases lay in between. In nucleotides, the CDR3 is TGTGCCAGCAGCTTAAGGGCAGGGTCAGAGACCCAGTACTTC. Residues: CASSLRAGSETQYF.